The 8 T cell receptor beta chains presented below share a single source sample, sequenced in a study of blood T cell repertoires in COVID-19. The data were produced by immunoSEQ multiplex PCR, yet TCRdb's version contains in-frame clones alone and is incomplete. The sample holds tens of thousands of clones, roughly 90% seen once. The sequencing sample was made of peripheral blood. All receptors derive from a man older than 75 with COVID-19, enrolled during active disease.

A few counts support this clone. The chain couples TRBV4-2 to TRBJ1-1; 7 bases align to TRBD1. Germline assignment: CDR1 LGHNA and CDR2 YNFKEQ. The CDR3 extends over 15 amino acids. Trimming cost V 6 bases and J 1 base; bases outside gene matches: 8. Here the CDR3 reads CASRTDRTGNTEAFF. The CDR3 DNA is TGTGCCAGCAGAACGGACCGGACAGGGAACACTGAAGCTTTCTTT.

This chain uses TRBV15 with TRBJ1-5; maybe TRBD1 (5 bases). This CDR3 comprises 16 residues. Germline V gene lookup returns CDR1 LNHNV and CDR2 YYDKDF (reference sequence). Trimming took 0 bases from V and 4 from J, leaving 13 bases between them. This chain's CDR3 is CATSRDQSSGNQPQHF. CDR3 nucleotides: TGTGCCACCAGCAGAGATCAATCGTCAGGGAATCAGCCCCAGCATTTT.

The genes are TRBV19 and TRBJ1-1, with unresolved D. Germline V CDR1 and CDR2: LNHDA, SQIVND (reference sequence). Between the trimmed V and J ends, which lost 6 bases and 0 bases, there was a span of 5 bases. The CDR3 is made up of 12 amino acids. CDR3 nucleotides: TGTGCCAGTAGCTTTCTGAACACTGAAGCTTTCTTT. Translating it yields CASSFLNTEAFF.

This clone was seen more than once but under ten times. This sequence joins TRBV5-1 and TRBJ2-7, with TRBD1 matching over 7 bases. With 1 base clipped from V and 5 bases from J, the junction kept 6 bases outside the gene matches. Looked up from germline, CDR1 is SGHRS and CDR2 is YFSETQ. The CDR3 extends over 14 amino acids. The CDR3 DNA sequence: TGCGCCAGCAGCTTGACAGGGGACATCCACGAGCAGTACTTC. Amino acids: CASSLTGDIHEQYF.

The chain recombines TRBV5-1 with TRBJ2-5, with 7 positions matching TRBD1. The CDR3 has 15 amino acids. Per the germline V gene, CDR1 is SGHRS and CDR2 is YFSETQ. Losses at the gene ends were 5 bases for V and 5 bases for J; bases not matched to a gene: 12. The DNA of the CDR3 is TGCGCCAGCAGGTTATCGACAGGGCGAGAGGAGACCCAGTACTTC. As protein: CASRLSTGREETQYF. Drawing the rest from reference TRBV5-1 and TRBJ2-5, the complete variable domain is KAGVTQTPRYLIKTRGQQVTLSCSPISGHRSVSWYQQTPGQGLQFLFEYFSETQRNKGNFPGRFSGRQFSNSRSEMNVSTLELGDSALYLCASRLSTGREETQYFGPGTRLLVL.

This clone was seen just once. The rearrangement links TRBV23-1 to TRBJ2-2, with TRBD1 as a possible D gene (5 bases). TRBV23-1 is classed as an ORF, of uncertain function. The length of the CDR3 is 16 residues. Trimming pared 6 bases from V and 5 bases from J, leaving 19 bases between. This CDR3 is CASSQTRERGTGELFF. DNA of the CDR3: TGCGCCAGCAGCCAAACCAGGGAAAGGGGTACCGGGGAGCTGTTTTTT.

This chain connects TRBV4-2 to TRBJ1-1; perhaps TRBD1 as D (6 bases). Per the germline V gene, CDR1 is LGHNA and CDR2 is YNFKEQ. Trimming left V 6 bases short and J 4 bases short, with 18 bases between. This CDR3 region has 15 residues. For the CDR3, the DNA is TGTGCCAGCAGAAGCTTACAGGGCCTTTCCACTGAAGCTTTCTTT. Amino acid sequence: CASRSLQGLSTEAFF.

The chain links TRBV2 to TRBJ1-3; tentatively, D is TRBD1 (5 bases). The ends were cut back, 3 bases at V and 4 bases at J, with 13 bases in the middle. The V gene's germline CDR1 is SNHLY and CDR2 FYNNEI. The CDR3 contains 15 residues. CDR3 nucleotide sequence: TGTGCCAGCAGTGAGATAGGGGCTCGAGGAAACACCATATATTTT. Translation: CASSEIGARGNTIYF.